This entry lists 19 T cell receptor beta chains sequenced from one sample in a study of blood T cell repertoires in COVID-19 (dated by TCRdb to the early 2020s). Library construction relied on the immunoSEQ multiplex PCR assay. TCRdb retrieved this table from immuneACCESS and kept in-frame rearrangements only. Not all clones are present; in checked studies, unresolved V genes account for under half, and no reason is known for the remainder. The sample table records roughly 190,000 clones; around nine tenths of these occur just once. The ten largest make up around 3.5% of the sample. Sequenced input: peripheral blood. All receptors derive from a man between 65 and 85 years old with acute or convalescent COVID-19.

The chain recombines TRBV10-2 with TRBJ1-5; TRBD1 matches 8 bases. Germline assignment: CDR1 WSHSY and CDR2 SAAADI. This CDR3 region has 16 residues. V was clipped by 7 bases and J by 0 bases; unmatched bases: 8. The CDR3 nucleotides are TGCGCCAGCATGGACAGGGAGGGATTTAGCAATCAGCCCCAGCATTTT. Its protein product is CASMDREGFSNQPQHF.

The CDR3 here is CASSFEETGLYGYTF. In DNA form, the CDR3 reads TGTGCCAGCAGCTTTGAGGAGACAGGACTCTATGGCTACACCTTC. V and J are TRBV5-4 and TRBJ1-2; possibly TRBD1 for D (6 bases). Per germline, CDR1 SGHNT and CDR2 YYREEE (reference sequence). The CDR3 has 15 residues. V was pared by 2 bases and J by 4 bases, with 15 bases between.

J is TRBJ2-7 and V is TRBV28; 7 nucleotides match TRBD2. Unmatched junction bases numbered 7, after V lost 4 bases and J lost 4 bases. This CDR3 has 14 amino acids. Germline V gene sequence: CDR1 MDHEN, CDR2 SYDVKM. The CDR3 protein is CASSSMGREYEQYF. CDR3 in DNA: TGTGCCAGCAGTTCCATGGGGCGGGAGTACGAGCAGTACTTC.

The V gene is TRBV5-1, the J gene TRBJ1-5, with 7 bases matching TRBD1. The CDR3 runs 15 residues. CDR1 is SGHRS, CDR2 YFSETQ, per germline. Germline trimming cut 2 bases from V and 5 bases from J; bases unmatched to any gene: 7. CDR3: CASSLIGGKDQPQHF. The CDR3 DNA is TGCGCCAGCAGCTTAATAGGGGGCAAAGATCAGCCCCAGCATTTT.

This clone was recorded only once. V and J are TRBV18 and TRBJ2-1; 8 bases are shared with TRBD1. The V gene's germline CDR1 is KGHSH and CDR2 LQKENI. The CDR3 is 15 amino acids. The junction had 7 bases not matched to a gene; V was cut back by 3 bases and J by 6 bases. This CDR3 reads CASSPQTGAFNEQFF. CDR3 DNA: TGTGCCAGCTCACCCCAGACAGGGGCCTTCAATGAGCAGTTCTTC. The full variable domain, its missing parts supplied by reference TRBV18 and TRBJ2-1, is NAGVMQNPRHLVRRRGQEARLRCSPMKGHSHVYWYRQLPEEGLKFMVYLQKENIIDESGMPKERFSAEFPKEGPSILRIQQVVRGDSAAYFCASSPQTGAFNEQFFGPGTRLTVL.

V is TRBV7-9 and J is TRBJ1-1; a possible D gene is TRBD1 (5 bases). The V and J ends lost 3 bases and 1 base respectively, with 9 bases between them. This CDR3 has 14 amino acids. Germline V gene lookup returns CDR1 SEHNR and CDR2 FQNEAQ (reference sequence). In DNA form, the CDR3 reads TGTGCCAGCAGCTTTACACAGGCGAACACTGAAGCTTTCTTT. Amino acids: CASSFTQANTEAFF.

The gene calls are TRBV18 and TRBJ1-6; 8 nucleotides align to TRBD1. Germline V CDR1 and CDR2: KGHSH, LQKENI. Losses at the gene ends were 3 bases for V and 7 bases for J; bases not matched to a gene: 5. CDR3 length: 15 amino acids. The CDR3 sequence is CASSPAGGRNSPLHF. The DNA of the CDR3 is TGTGCCAGCTCACCGGCAGGGGGCAGGAATTCACCCCTCCACTTT.

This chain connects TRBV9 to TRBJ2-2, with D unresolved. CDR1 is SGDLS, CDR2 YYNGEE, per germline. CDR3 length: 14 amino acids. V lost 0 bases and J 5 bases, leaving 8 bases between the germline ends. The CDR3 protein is CASSVDGRTGELFF. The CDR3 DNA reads TGTGCCAGCAGCGTAGACGGTCGGACCGGGGAGCTGTTTTTT. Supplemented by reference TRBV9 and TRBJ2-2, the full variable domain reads DSGVTQTPKHLITATGQRVTLRCSPRSGDLSVYWYQQSLDQGLQFLIQYYNGEERAKGNILERFSAQQFPDLHSELNLSSLELGDSALYFCASSVDGRTGELFFGEGSRLTVL.

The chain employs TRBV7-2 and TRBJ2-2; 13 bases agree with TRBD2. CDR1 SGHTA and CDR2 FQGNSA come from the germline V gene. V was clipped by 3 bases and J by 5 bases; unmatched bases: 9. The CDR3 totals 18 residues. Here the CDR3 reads CASSFARLAGGPTGELFF. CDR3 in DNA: TGTGCCAGCAGCTTCGCCCGACTAGCGGGAGGTCCTACCGGGGAGCTGTTTTTT.

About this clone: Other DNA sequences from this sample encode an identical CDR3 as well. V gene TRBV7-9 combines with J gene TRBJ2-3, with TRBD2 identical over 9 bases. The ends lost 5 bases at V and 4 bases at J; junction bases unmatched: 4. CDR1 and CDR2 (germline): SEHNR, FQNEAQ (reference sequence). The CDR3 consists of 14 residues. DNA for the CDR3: TGTGCCAGCAGCCCCGGACTAGCGTCAGATACGCAGTATTTT. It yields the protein CASSPGLASDTQYF.

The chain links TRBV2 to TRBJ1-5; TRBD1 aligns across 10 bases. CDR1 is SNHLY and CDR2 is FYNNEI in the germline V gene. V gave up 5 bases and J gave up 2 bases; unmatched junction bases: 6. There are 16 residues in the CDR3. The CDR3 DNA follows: TGTGCCAGCAGTAAAGACAGGGGGCCTGGCAATCAGCCCCAGCATTTT. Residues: CASSKDRGPGNQPQHF. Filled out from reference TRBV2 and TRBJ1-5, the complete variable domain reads EPEVTQTPSHQVTQMGQEVILRCVPISNHLYFYWYRQILGQKVEFLVSFYNNEISEKSEIFDDQFSVERPDGSNFTLKIRSTKLEDSAMYFCASSKDRGPGNQPQHFGDGTRLSIL.

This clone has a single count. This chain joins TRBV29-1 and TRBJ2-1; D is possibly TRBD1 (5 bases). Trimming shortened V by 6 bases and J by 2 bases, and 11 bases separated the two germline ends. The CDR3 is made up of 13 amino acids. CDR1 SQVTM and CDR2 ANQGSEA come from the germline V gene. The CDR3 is CSVTTETYNEQFF. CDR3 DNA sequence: TGCAGCGTGACGACAGAGACCTACAATGAGCAGTTCTTC.

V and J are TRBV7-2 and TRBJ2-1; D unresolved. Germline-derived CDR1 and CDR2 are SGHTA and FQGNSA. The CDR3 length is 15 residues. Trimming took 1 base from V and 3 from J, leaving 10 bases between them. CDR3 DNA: TGTGCCAGCAGCTTAGATGGGCCGGTCTACAATGAGCAGTTCTTC. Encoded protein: CASSLDGPVYNEQFF. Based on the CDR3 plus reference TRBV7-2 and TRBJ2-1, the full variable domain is GAGVSQSPSNKVTEKGKDVELRCDPISGHTALYWYRQSLGQGLEFLIYFQGNSAPDKSGLPSDRFSAERTGGSVSTLTIQRTQQEDSAVYLCASSLDGPVYNEQFFGPGTRLTVL.

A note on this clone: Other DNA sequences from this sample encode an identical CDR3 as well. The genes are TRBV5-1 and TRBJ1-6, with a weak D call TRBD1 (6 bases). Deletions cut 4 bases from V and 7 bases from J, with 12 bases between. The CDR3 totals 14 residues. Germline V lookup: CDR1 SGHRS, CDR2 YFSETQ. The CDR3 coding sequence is TGCGCCAGCAGCCCCGGACAGCCGAATTCACCCCTCCACTTT. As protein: CASSPGQPNSPLHF.

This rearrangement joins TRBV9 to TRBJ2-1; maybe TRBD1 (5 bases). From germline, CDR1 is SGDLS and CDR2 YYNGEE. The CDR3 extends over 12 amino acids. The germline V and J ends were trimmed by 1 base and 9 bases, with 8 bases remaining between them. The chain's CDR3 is CASSVRGGEQFF. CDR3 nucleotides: TGTGCCAGCAGCGTAAGGGGCGGTGAGCAGTTCTTC.

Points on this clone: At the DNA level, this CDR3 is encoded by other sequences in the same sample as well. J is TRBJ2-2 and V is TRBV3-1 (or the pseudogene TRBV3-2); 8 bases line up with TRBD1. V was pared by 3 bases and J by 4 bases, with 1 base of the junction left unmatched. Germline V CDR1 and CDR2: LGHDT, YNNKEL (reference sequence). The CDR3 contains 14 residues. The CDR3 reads CASSQQGATGELFF. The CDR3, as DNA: TGTGCCAGCAGCCAGCAGGGGGCCACCGGGGAGCTGTTTTTT.

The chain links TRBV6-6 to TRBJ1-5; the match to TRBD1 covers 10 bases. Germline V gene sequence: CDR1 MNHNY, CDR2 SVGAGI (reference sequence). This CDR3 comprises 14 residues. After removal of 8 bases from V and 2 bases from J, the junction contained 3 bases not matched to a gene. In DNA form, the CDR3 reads TGTGCCAGCGGGACAGGGGCCGGCAATCAGCCCCAGCATTTT. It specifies CASGTGAGNQPQHF.

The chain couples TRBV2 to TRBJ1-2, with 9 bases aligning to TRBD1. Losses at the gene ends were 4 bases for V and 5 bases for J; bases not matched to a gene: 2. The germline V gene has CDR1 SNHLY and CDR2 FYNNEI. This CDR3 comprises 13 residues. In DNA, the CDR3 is TGTGCCAGCAGTGCCGGGACAGGGTATGGCTACACCTTC. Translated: CASSAGTGYGYTF.

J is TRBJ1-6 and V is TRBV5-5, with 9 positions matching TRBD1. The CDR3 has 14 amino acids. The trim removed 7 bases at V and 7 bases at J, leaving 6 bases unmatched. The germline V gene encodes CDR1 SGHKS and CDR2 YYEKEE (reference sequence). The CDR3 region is CASLRDRVNSPLHF. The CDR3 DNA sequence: TGTGCCAGCCTCCGGGACAGGGTCAATTCACCCCTCCACTTT.